Given below is one T cell receptor (beta chain) in context. Its antigen is as yet unknown. V trimming: 4 bases; J trimming: 4 bases; junction bases outside the gene matches: 3. This CDR3 has 15 residues. Germline V lookup: CDR1 SEHNR, CDR2 FQNEAQ (reference sequence). Time point: recipient sample about 28 days before transplant, after cytoreduction. Samples: about 28 days before transplant, then days 30, 100 and 180 after. The data belong to a study of T cell clonotyping in hematopoietic cell transplantation. On the study more broadly: Recipients' pretransplant samples followed cytoreduction.

Measured with immunoSEQ multiplex PCR; TCRdb has only the in-frame clones, and not every one. There are roughly 50,000 clones in the sample; around 84% occur only once, and under 6.5% lies in the top ten. The study's findings and limits: Few recipient clonotypes overlapped donors; over 95% were de novo at given depth.

This sequence originates from a man in his sixties with biphenotypic leukemia. Some clones in this sample may be carry-over from other donors' samples. This material consisted of peripheral blood mononuclear cells, taken before stem cell transplant. V is TRBV7-9 and J is TRBJ2-5; 13 nucleotides agree with TRBD2. In nucleotides, the CDR3 is TGTGCCAGCAGCTCCCGGACTAGCGGGGGAGAGACCCAGTACTTC. Protein: CASSSRTSGGETQYF.